What follows describes a single TCR beta chain. This table comes from immunoSEQ multiplex PCR, and its TCRdb copy is limited to in-frame clones, with some not included. The sample lists 100,000 to 150,000 clones; around 86% were seen once. The sample belongs to a study of control samples from healthy donors and cancer patients. The source material was blood. The clonotype comes from a middle-aged man in good health.

The CDR3 spells CASSLPSPVSLNTEAFF. CDR3 coding DNA: TGTGCCAGCAGCTTACCCTCCCCCGTTTCTTTGAACACTGAAGCTTTCTTT. The V call is TRBV7-9, the J call TRBJ1-1; D gene ambiguous. With 2 bases removed from V and 0 bases from J, the gap between germline ends came to 16 bases. This CDR3 spans 17 amino acids. Germline V CDR1 and CDR2: SEHNR, FQNEAQ (reference sequence).